This record concerns one TCR beta chain sequence. No antigen is known for it. The data stem from a study of post-analysis software for immune sequencing data. Whole-study context: The cohort encompassed relapsing-remitting, secondary progressive and progressive-relapsing multiple sclerosis disease courses.

Each TCR beta cDNA library carried unique molecular identifiers. Around 500,000 cDNA molecules were obtained from roughly 1 to 10 million T cells. Each CDR3 protein gets one entry after TCRdb re-called the PCR reads with MiXCR. The profile shows some 260,000 distinct CDR3 sequences, roughly a third of them singletons. This CDR3 comprises 16 residues. The V and J ends lost 4 bases and 8 bases, in that order; junction bases with no gene match: 15. The germline V gene encodes CDR1 DFQATT and CDR2 SNEGSKA (reference sequence). Whole-study findings and limits: Controls showed significantly higher normalized Chao1 diversity than did multiple sclerosis patients. Comparison of patients with controls showed roughly five TRBV segments more frequent in patients, TRBV5-6, TRBV5-1 and TRBV20-1 among them.

The receptor was isolated from a girl aged 5-17 years with multiple sclerosis. The chain couples TRBV20-1 to TRBJ2-3, with TRBD2 matching over 10 bases. The sample consisted of blood. DNA of the CDR3: TGCAGTGCTACGGGGAGCGGGAGGGCCAATGCAGGTACGCAGTATTTT. It yields the protein CSATGSGRANAGTQYF.